The following is a T cell receptor (beta chain) sequence with its context. This clone was observed a few times. Its antigen is not yet known. No base quality values were provided; no much bigger clone lies one nucleotide off. The sample belongs to a study of beta chain features in type 1 diabetes (dated by TCRdb to the late 2010s). General notes on the study: No differences in mean age, gender distribution, total cell number or subset yield were found between patients and healthy donors. The study compared TCRB repertoires of sorted circulating CD4+ T cell subsets between recently diagnosed type 1 diabetes patients and matched healthy donors. A total of 85 million to 140 million sorted cells were examined across all samples, and a strong correlation was observed between cell number per subset and RNA yield. Whereas all 30 or so donors provided naive and central memory subsets, regulatory and stem cell-like memory subsets were isolated from just 8 patients and roughly 8 healthy donors.

Each donor gave one peripheral blood draw, approximately 120 mL on average, collected into heparinised tubes. A BD FACSAria II and a panel including CD45RO, CCR7, CD25, CD127, CD95 and CD27 were used to sort naive, central memory, regulatory and stem cell-like memory CD4+ T cells. Purity was above 95% for every sorted population. PBMCs were separated immediately by Lymphoprep density gradient centrifugation and were stained directly, without being cultured. So that batch effects would be minimized, each experiment stained and sorted samples in pairs, pairing one healthy donor with one patient. CDR1 SQVTM and CDR2 ANQGSEA were looked up in the germline V gene. Including the terminal cysteine and phenylalanine, the CDR3 comprises 15 residues. The CDR3 DNA has 45 bases and is translated from base 1. V lost 7 bases and J lost 10 bases, and the count of bases not matched to a germline gene is 12. Overall study outcomes, separate from this receptor: A moderate but significant shortening of TCRB CDR3 length was observed in type 1 diabetes patients in all four CD4+ subsets. Shorter templates might have been favored by PCR, but patient and control samples were amplified and corrected together, so both groups would have been affected equally by any skew. Because the HLA sub-analyses included only small numbers of individuals, any influence of HLA type on TCRB rearrangement was left unresolved. Because cDNA rather than genomic DNA was sequenced, highly expressing activated cells could have been over-represented, although no difference in activation and CD3 levels was found between groups. Naive, central memory and regulatory TCRB repertoires appeared to be more alike among patients than among healthy donors. At VDJ recombination sites, type 1 diabetes patients had fewer insertions and more deleted nucleotides, which implies abnormalities in thymic rearrangement.

The entire amount of isolated RNA was reverse transcribed using the High Capacity cDNA Reverse Transcription Kit, so the sequenced TCRB transcripts were expressed ones. Deep immunoSEQ sequencing was applied to naive, central memory and regulatory T cell samples, giving an average of around 3.8 million total reads per sample. Sorted cells were lysed in RLT buffer, and RNA was extracted using DNase-treated RNeasy Micro or Mini kits according to cell number. To prevent cross-contamination, each cell subset was processed individually, whereas patient and healthy donor samples were processed jointly. The immunoSEQ multiplex PCR was used to amplify TCRB sequences from cDNA, yielding 87-bp fragments that span the CDR3 region. The amplicons were sequenced using the Illumina HiSeq platform. Per the authors' processing: PCR bias was computationally corrected using synthetic template baselines, reads within Hamming distance 2 were collapsed, and singletons that could not be merged were discarded. Reads were aligned against IMGT to assign V, D and J genes, CDR3 length and insertions or deletions at six rearrangement sites. Within each subset, clonotype counts were normalized to the number of sorted cells before true diversity and Gini coefficients were calculated with the tcR R package. Repertoire sharing was quantified using the overlap coefficient calculated on TCRB nucleotide sequences. Here the immuneACCESS table is served through TCRdb, limited to in-frame sequences with V and J called. Missing clones are a known gap in these copies; in checked studies unresolved V genes cover under half, and the rest lacks a known reason. V, J and clone size are taken as reported in that table, and D and trimming were inferred from the DNA itself. This sample is represented by tens of thousands of clones; roughly 40% of them were singletons. The top ten constitute 1.4% of the sample.

The material sequenced was Tregs from blood. The cell subset or site label, as the study defines it: regulatory CD4+ T cells. The sequence came from a man aged 30-40 years with type 1 diabetes. The sequence links TRBV29-1 to TRBJ2-1, and 14 junction bases match TRBD2. The DNA sequence follows: TGCAGCGCTTCAGGGACTAGCGGGAGTCAAGGCGAGCAGTTCTTC. The resulting protein is CSASGTSGSQGEQFF.